One and the same sample provided the 4 T cell receptor beta chains below, sequenced in a study of blood T cell repertoires in COVID-19. The protocol was immunoSEQ multiplex PCR, while the TCRdb copy is restricted to in-frame clones and leaves out a portion. The data contain approximately 280,000 clones, around nine tenths of them seen just once; the ten biggest clones take up around 13%. Sequencing used peripheral blood. The receptor set was obtained from a woman in her sixties with acute or convalescent COVID-19.

The gene calls are TRBV6-5 and TRBJ2-7; TRBD1 matches 8 bases. The V and J ends lost 6 bases and 3 bases, in that order; junction bases with no gene match: 7. Per germline, CDR1 MNHEY and CDR2 SVGAGI. CDR3 length equals 14 residues. CDR3 region: CASSRTGIGYEQYF. As DNA, the CDR3 is TGTGCCAGCAGCCGGACAGGGATCGGCTACGAGCAGTACTTC.

This chain joins TRBV5-1 and TRBJ2-3, with a weak D call TRBD2 (7 bases). CDR3 length: 17 residues. The germline gives CDR1 SGHRS, CDR2 YFSETQ. The germline V and J ends were trimmed by 6 bases and 3 bases, with 23 bases remaining between them. The CDR3 region is CASIPGRGGFTTDTQYF. CDR3 nucleotides: TGCGCCAGCATCCCCGGTAGGGGGGGCTTTACGACAGATACGCAGTATTTT.

The V and J genes are TRBV2 and TRBJ2-2, with 8 bases matching TRBD2. V lost 7 bases and J lost 5; bases outside the gene matches: 18. Germline CDR1 SNHLY, CDR2 FYNNEI. This CDR3 has 18 amino acids. The DNA of the CDR3 is TGTGCCAGCACCTCACTATTTGGAAGCGGGAGTGGAACCGGGGAGCTGTTTTTT. It is translated as CASTSLFGSGSGTGELFF. Variable domain in full (rest from reference TRBV2 and TRBJ2-2): EPEVTQTPSHQVTQMGQEVILRCVPISNHLYFYWYRQILGQKVEFLVSFYNNEISEKSEIFDDQFSVERPDGSNFTLKIRSTKLEDSAMYFCASTSLFGSGSGTGELFFGEGSRLTVL.

This clone was found a few times. This chain links TRBV5-6 with TRBJ1-2; 9 nucleotides line up with TRBD1. V dropped 0 bases and J dropped 3; count of bases not matched to a gene: 3. The CDR3 covers 15 residues. Germline CDR1 SGHDT, CDR2 YYEEEE. The CDR3 reads CASSLVDRGDYGYTF. In DNA form, the CDR3 reads TGTGCCAGCAGCTTGGTGGACAGGGGCGACTATGGCTACACCTTC.